A selection of T cell receptor beta chains follows, all from one sample in a study of cytomegalovirus exposure and HLA in healthy donors. Profiled with immunoSEQ multiplex PCR; TCRdb holds only in-frame clones, not every one. The table records roughly 120,000 clones, 75% to 85% of them present only once. The sample was PBMCs. These receptors were obtained from a man between 40 and 49 years old in good health and CMV-seronegative. Both conserved end residues are part of each CDR3. A D gene is named only where the DNA matches it firmly. The size field is filled for only some rows; it gives once, few, many or a size class.

d_call	clone_size	v_call	j_call	cdr3_nt	cdr3_aa
TRBD2	-	TRBV5-1	TRBJ2-3	TGCGCCAGCAGCTTGGGTGCTAGCGGGGGGGCAGATACGCAGTATTTT	CASSLGASGGADTQYF
-	few	TRBV7-2	TRBJ1-4	TGTGCCAGCAGCGGAGGGCGGAATGAAAAACTGTTTTTT	CASSGGRNEKLFF
-	once	TRBV5-1	TRBJ2-5	TGCGCCAGCAGCTTGTTGGGAGCCGGAGAAGAGACCCAGTACTTC	CASSLLGAGEETQYF
-	-	TRBV7-9	TRBJ2-1	TGTGCCAGCAGGGGCCTGCCAATTGAAAAGTTCTTC	CASRGLPIEKFF
-	-	TRBV7-9	TRBJ2-2	TGTGCCAGCAGCCGACGGGAGGGACAGATCTACACCGGGGAGCTGTTTTTT	CASSRREGQIYTGELFF
TRBD1	-	TRBV7-9	TRBJ1-2	TGTGCCAGCAGCTTCGGGACAGGGGGCGCGATAGGCGGCTACACCTTC	CASSFGTGGAIGGYTF
TRBD2	-	TRBV7-2	TRBJ2-3	TGTGCCAGCAGCTTAGGTGCCGCGGGGGGGTTGGATACGCAGTATTTT	CASSLGAAGGLDTQYF
-	-	TRBV18	TRBJ1-1	TGTGCCAGCTCCCACAGGGTTACTGAAGCTTTCTTT	CASSHRVTEAFF
TRBD1	-	TRBV5-1	TRBJ1-1	TGCGCCAGCAGCCCCCCGGGACAGGGGAACACTGAAGCTTTCTTT	CASSPPGQGNTEAFF
-	-	TRBV21-1	TRBJ1-5	TGTGCCAGCACCGTACCAGGGTTTTGCAATCAGCCCCAGCATTTT	CASTVPGFCNQPQHF
TRBD2	few	TRBV5-1	TRBJ2-3	TGCGCCAGCAGTCGAACGACTAGCGGCCCAGATACGCAGTATTTT	CASSRTTSGPDTQYF
-	-	TRBV7-3	TRBJ2-1	TGTGCCAGCAGCTTAGTGGAGTCCTCCTACAATGAGCAGTTCTTC	CASSLVESSYNEQFF
-	-	TRBV11-2	TRBJ2-7	TGTGCCAGCAGCTCCAAGGGGGACGCCTACGAGCAGTACTTC	CASSSKGDAYEQYF
-	-	TRBV4-1	TRBJ2-7	TGCGCCAGCAGCCCACAAGGGGGGGTACCCTACGAGCAGTACTTC	CASSPQGGVPYEQYF
-	-	TRBV7-9	TRBJ2-2	TGTGCCAGCAGCTTAGACAGGGTCACCGGGGAGCTGTTTTTT	CASSLDRVTGELFF
-	once	TRBV5-1	TRBJ2-1	TGCGCCAGCAGTGTTAATAGCATGGCCAATGAGCAGTTCTTC	CASSVNSMANEQFF
-	-	TRBV10-1	TRBJ2-3	TGCGCCAGCAGTGAGGCGGGCGGAAAGGGGGCAGATACGCAGTATTTT	CASSEAGGKGADTQYF
TRBD1	-	TRBV10-2	TRBJ2-7	TGCGCCAGCAGTGTACCGACAGGGGGCTATTTTGACAACGAGCAGTACTTC	CASSVPTGGYFDNEQYF
-	-	TRBV7-3	TRBJ2-3	TGTGCCAGCAGCCTCGGGGGTACAGATACGCAGTATTTT	CASSLGGTDTQYF
-	-	TRBV28	TRBJ1-5	TGTGCCAGCGGCCGACAGCCCCAGCATTTT	CASGRQPQHF
TRBD1	-	TRBV5-1	TRBJ2-7	TGCGCCAGCAGCCCCGCCGGGACAGCCGGTGGGGAGCAGTACTTC	CASSPAGTAGGEQYF
-	-	TRBV19	TRBJ2-6	TGTGCCATAAGCCCGGGAACTGGGGCCAACGTCCTGACTTTC	CAISPGTGANVLTF
-	-	TRBV27	TRBJ2-7	TGTGCCAGCAGTTTCCTCGCGGCCGGCTCCTACGAGCAGTACTTC	CASSFLAAGSYEQYF
-	-	TRBV11-2	TRBJ2-5	TGTGCCAGCAGCCCCACCGGGATCCAAGAGACCCAGTACTTC	CASSPTGIQETQYF
-	few	TRBV7-2	TRBJ1-5	TGTGCCAGCAGCGGACAGACGGGTAATCAGCCCCAGCATTTT	CASSGQTGNQPQHF
TRBD2	-	TRBV18	TRBJ2-2	TGTGCCAGCTCACCTACCACGGGGGGACTCGGGGAGCTGTTTTTT	CASSPTTGGLGELFF
-	-	TRBV5-1	TRBJ1-2	TGCGCCAGCAGCCTAAGACAGGATGGCTACACCTTC	CASSLRQDGYTF
TRBD1	-	TRBV30	TRBJ1-1	TGTGCCTGGAGTTTAGGGGGCGAAGAAGCTTTCTTT	CAWSLGGEEAFF
-	-	TRBV28	TRBJ1-1	TGTGCCAGCAGTTTAGGAAGGCCCGGGGCTGAAGCTTTCTTT	CASSLGRPGAEAFF
TRBD1	-	TRBV6-1	TRBJ1-1	TGTGCCAGCAGTTCCCAAACCAGACAGGGCGAAGCTTTCTTT	CASSSQTRQGEAFF
TRBD1	-	TRBV5-5	TRBJ1-1	TGTGCCAGCAGCTTTAGAGACAGGGGGCTTCACACTGAAGCTTTCTTT	CASSFRDRGLHTEAFF
-	few	TRBV5-1	TRBJ1-6	TGCGCCAGCAGCTTGGGACAGGACAACTCACCCCTCCACTTT	CASSLGQDNSPLHF
-	few	TRBV12-5	TRBJ2-6	TGTGCTAGCAGCGGCTCTGGGGCCAACGTCCTGACTTTC	CASSGSGANVLTF
-	-	TRBV7-3	TRBJ2-5	TGTGCCAGCAGCTTAGGGGTCCGGCCAGGGTTGGAAGGGACCCAGTACTTC	CASSLGVRPGLEGTQYF
TRBD1	-	TRBV29-1	TRBJ1-1	TGCAGCGCAACGAGGGGGCGGAACACTGAAGCTTTCTTT	CSATRGRNTEAFF
TRBD2	-	TRBV29-1	TRBJ2-1	TGCAGCGTTGAGCAAGCGGGGGGGCCGTTTCTCTACAATGAGCAGTTCTTC	CSVEQAGGPFLYNEQFF
-	-	TRBV21-1	TRBJ1-1	TGTGCCAGCAGCAAAGGGAACAGGGGACCGAACACTGAAGCTTTCTTT	CASSKGNRGPNTEAFF
-	once	TRBV5-4	TRBJ1-2	TGTGCCAGCAGCTTTCGGGGGATGGAGGGTTATGGCTACACCTTC	CASSFRGMEGYGYTF
TRBD1	-	TRBV9	TRBJ2-1	TGTGCCAGCAGCGTGAGGGGGGACAGGGCCCATGAGCAGTTCTTC	CASSVRGDRAHEQFF
-	few	TRBV10-3	TRBJ2-5	TGTGCCACCCGACTTAGCCCAGACCAAGAGACCCAGTACTTC	CATRLSPDQETQYF
-	-	TRBV19	TRBJ1-2	TGTGCCAGTACGCGGGGGTTTGGCTATGGCTACACCTTC	CASTRGFGYGYTF
TRBD2	-	TRBV12-5	TRBJ2-7	TGTGCTAGTGGTTTGGGGGGACTAGCGGCTTTTGGGGAGCAGTACTTC	CASGLGGLAAFGEQYF
-	-	TRBV7-2	TRBJ2-3	TGTGCCAGCAGCTTGAGGCGGGGCGGAGAGACTGACAGCACAGATACGCAGTATTTT	CASSLRRGGETDSTDTQYF
-	-	TRBV7-7	TRBJ2-5	TGTGCCAGCAGCCTCAGGGGGGATGAGACCCAGTACTTC	CASSLRGDETQYF
-	-	TRBV29-1	TRBJ1-6	TGCAGCGTTGAACTTGGCCAGGGAGGCAATTCACCCCTCCACTTT	CSVELGQGGNSPLHF
-	-	TRBV6-1	TRBJ1-2	TGTGCCAGCAGTGAGGGGGGTGGCTACACCTTC	CASSEGGGYTF
TRBD2	few	TRBV18	TRBJ2-7	TGTGCCAGCTCTCCTAACAAACTTAGCGGGGGTCTCCCTTACGAGCAGTACTTC	CASSPNKLSGGLPYEQYF
TRBD1	-	TRBV7-8	TRBJ1-2	TGTGCCAGCAGCCTTGACAGGGGTTTTAACTATGGCTACACCTTC	CASSLDRGFNYGYTF
-	-	TRBV7-9	TRBJ2-7	TGTGCCAGCAGCTTAGCCGGAGTCTACGAGCAGTACTTC	CASSLAGVYEQYF
-	-	TRBV7-9	TRBJ1-2	TGTGCCAGCAGCTTAGGGACAGCTTATGGCTACACCTTC	CASSLGTAYGYTF
TRBD2	-	TRBV2	TRBJ2-7	TGTGCCAGCAAAGACGGACTAGCGGCCGCCTACGAGCAGTACTTC	CASKDGLAAAYEQYF
TRBD1	-	TRBV29-1	TRBJ1-2	TGCAGCGCCGTAGGGGACAGGGACCTTAGGGATGGCTACACCTTC	CSAVGDRDLRDGYTF
TRBD2	few	TRBV19	TRBJ2-1	TGTGCCAGTAGTTCTCGTAGCGGGGCCTCCTACAATGAGCAGTTCTTC	CASSSRSGASYNEQFF